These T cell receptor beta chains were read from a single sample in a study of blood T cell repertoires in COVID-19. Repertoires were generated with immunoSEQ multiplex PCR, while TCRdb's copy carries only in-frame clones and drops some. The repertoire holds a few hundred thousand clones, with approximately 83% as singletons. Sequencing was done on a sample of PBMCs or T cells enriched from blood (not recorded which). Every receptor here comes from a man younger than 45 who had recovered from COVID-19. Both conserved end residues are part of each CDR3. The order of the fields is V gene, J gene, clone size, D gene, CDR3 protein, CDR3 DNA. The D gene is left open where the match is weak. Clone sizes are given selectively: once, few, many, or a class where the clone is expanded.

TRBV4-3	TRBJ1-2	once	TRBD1	CASSQAGQGGDGYTF	TGCGCCAGCAGCCAAGCGGGACAGGGAGGAGATGGCTACACCTTC
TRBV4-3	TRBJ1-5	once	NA	CASSQDDQGVQPQHF	TGCGCCAGCAGCCAAGATGATCAGGGTGTTCAGCCCCAGCATTTT
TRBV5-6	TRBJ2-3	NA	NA	CASSLMQGGADTQYF	TGTGCCAGCAGCTTGATGCAGGGGGGCGCAGATACGCAGTATTTT
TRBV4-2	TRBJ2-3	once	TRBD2	CASSQPIAGGTYTQYF	TGTGCCAGCAGCCAACCGATAGCGGGGGGGACGTATACGCAGTATTTT
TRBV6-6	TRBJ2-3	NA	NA	CASSYSTGTQYF	TGTGCCAGCAGTTACTCGACGGGGACGCAGTATTTT
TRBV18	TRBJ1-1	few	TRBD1	CASSRGQGELYTEAFF	TGTGCCAGCTCTCGCGGACAGGGGGAGTTATACACTGAAGCTTTCTTT
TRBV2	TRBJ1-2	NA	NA	CASSEVPGLNYGYTF	TGTGCCAGCAGTGAAGTCCCGGGTCTCAACTATGGCTACACCTTC
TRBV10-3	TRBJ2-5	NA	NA	CAISDLETQYF	TGTGCCATCAGTGACCTGGAGACCCAGTACTTC
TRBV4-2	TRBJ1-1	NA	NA	CASSQDFRMDTEAFF	TGTGCCAGCAGCCAAGACTTCAGAATGGACACTGAAGCTTTCTTT
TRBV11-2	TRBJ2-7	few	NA	CASSSGLGGSYEQYF	TGTGCCAGCAGCTCAGGCCTCGGGGGATCCTACGAGCAGTACTTC
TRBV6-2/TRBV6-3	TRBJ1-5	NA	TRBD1	CASSNAGTGGYQPQHF	TGTGCCAGCAGTAACGCCGGGACAGGGGGCTATCAGCCCCAGCATTTT
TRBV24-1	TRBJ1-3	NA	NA	CATSDLTVRVGNTIYF	TGTGCCACCAGTGATTTAACAGTCAGGGTCGGAAACACCATATATTTT
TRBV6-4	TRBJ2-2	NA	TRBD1	CASSERGLTGELFF	TGTGCCAGCAGTGAAAGGGGGCTCACCGGGGAGCTGTTTTTT
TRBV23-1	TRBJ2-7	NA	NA	CASSHRGQQTYEQYF	TGCGCCAGCAGTCATCGCGGACAGCAGACCTACGAGCAGTACTTC
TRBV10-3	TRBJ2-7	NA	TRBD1	CATSTQGVYEQYF	TGTGCCACCTCCACGCAGGGGGTTTACGAGCAGTACTTC
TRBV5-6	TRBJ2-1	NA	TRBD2	CASGQVGGGSNEQFF	TGTGCCAGCGGCCAGGTCGGCGGGGGGAGCAATGAGCAGTTCTTC
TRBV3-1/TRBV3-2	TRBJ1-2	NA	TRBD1	CASSQDRWDRPNYGYTF	TGTGCCAGCAGCCAAGATCGGTGGGACAGACCTAACTATGGCTACACCTTC
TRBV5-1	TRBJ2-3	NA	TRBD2	CASSLASGVIDTQYF	TGCGCCAGCAGCTTGGCCAGCGGGGTAATAGATACGCAGTATTTT
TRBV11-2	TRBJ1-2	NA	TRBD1	CASSSDRGSQRYGYTF	TGTGCCAGCAGCTCCGACAGGGGTAGCCAAAGATATGGCTACACCTTC
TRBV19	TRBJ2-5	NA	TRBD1	CASSIGTGEETQYF	TGTGCCAGTAGTATAGGGACAGGGGAAGAGACCCAGTACTTC
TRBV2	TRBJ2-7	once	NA	CASSPGLPYEQYF	TGTGCCAGCAGTCCAGGACTTCCCTACGAGCAGTACTTC
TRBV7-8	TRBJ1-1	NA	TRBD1	CASSARQGWVGTEAFF	TGTGCCAGCAGCGCCCGACAGGGCTGGGTCGGCACTGAAGCTTTCTTT
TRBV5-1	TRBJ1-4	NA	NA	CASSLPESSTNEKLFF	TGCGCCAGCAGCTTGCCAGAATCGTCAACTAATGAAAAACTGTTTTTT
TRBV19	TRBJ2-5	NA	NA	CASSIDPPGARGTQYF	TGTGCCAGTAGTATAGATCCCCCAGGGGCAAGGGGGACCCAGTACTTC
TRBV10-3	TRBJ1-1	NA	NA	CAITRGWDQNTEAFF	TGTGCCATCACCCGGGGGTGGGATCAAAACACTGAAGCTTTCTTT
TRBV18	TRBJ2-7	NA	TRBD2	CASSPGGAMTHEQYF	TGTGCCAGCTCACCCGGGGGGGCCATGACTCACGAGCAGTACTTC
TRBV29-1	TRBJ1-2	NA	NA	CSVGGPRTYGYTF	TGCAGCGTTGGCGGGCCCAGAACCTATGGCTACACCTTC
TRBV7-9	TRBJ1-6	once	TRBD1	CASSSGTGYNSPLHF	TGTGCCAGCAGCTCCGGGACAGGTTATAATTCACCCCTCCACTTT
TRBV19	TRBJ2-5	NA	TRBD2	CASGGLAGSQETQYF	TGTGCCAGTGGGGGACTAGCGGGGAGTCAAGAGACCCAGTACTTC
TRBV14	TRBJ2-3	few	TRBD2	CASSSSGGTDTQYF	TGTGCCAGCAGCAGTAGCGGGGGGACAGATACGCAGTATTTT
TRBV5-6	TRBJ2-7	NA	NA	CASTLSRGYEQYF	TGTGCCAGCACCCTATCCAGGGGCTACGAGCAGTACTTC
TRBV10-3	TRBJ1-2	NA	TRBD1	CAISGGTGGGYTF	TGTGCCATCAGTGGAGGGACAGGGGGAGGCTACACCTTC
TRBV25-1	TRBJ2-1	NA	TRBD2	CATRTGGTYNEQFF	TGTGCCACCCGTACGGGGGGGACCTACAATGAGCAGTTCTTC
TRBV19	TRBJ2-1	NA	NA	CASSIVGTSYNEQFF	TGTGCCAGTAGTATAGTCGGTACGTCCTACAATGAGCAGTTCTTC
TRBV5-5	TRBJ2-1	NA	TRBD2	CASSASGGNNLYNEQFF	TGTGCCAGCAGCGCTAGCGGGGGGAACAATCTTTACAATGAGCAGTTCTTC
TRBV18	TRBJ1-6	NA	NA	CASSQSRDSPLHF	TGTGCCAGCTCACAATCGCGGGACTCACCCCTCCACTTT
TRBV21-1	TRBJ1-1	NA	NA	CARSKAPREAFF	TGTGCCAGGAGCAAGGCCCCCAGGGAAGCTTTCTTT
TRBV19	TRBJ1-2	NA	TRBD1	CASTGGQGPANYGYTF	TGTGCCAGTACCGGGGGACAGGGGCCAGCTAACTATGGCTACACCTTC
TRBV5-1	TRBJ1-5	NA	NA	CASSLIGVQPQHF	TGCGCCAGCAGCTTGATCGGGGTTCAGCCCCAGCATTTT
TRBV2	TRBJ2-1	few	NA	CASSVYGGSYNEQFF	TGTGCCAGCAGTGTATATGGGGGGTCCTACAATGAGCAGTTCTTC
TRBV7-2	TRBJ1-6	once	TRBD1	CASSSTGFNSPLHF	TGTGCCAGCAGCTCGACAGGGTTTAATTCACCCCTCCACTTT
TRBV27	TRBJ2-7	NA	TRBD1	CASSPYGGQGLSYEQYF	TGTGCCAGCAGTCCTTACGGGGGACAGGGACTTAGCTACGAGCAGTACTTC
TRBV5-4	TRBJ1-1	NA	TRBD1	CASSSGQGVWRSEAFF	TGTGCCAGCAGCTCCGGACAGGGGGTGTGGAGGTCTGAAGCTTTCTTT
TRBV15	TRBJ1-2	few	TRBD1	CATSRDLETGGYYGYTF	TGTGCCACCAGCAGAGATCTCGAGACAGGGGGGTACTATGGCTACACCTTC
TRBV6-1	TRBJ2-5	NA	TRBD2	CASSVSGGTGGETQYF	TGTGCCAGCAGTGTCTCCGGGGGGACGGGAGGAGAGACCCAGTACTTC
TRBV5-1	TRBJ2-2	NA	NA	CASSLGPRKGDTGELFF	TGCGCCAGCAGCCTAGGACCCAGAAAGGGGGACACCGGGGAGCTGTTTTTT
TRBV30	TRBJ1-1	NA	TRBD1	CAWSRQGVESGAFF	TGTGCCTGGAGTCGACAGGGGGTTGAGTCGGGAGCTTTCTTT
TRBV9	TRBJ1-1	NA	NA	CASSVGQSDTEAFF	TGTGCCAGCAGCGTCGGACAGAGCGACACTGAAGCTTTCTTT
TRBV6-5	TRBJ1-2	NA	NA	CASSYEGVDGYTF	TGTGCCAGCAGTTATGAGGGGGTGGATGGCTACACCTTC
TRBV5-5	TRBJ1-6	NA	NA	CASSVGALTMTYNSPLHF	TGTGCCAGCAGCGTGGGCGCTCTGACTATGACCTATAATTCACCCCTCCACTTT
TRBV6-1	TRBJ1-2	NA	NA	CASSETGNGYTF	TGTGCCAGCAGTGAAACAGGGAATGGCTACACCTTC